These 6 T cell receptor beta chains were all obtained from the same sample, sequenced in a study of T cell changes during pregnancy in multiple sclerosis. The method was immunoSEQ multiplex PCR; TCRdb's version includes in-frame clones alone and lacks a portion of them. The data show roughly 38,000 clones, approximately 94% seen once. The sequences come from CD4+ T cells from peripheral blood mononuclear cells, collected in the third trimester of pregnancy. Receptors were obtained from a female donor with multiple sclerosis, enrolled in a pregnancy study.

The V and J genes are TRBV2 and TRBJ2-5; TRBD2 agrees at 8 bases. The CDR3 loop spans 14 amino acids. Germline CDR1 SNHLY, CDR2 FYNNEI. With V trimmed by 8 bases and J by 2 bases, 7 bases remained unmatched. CDR3 sequence reads: CASGFGGDQETQYF. CDR3 nucleotide sequence: TGTGCCAGCGGTTTCGGGGGGGATCAAGAGACCCAGTACTTC.

This chain's CDR3 is CASSQAGQGPKGYTF. CDR3 nucleotide sequence: TGCGCCAGCAGCCAAGCGGGACAGGGCCCTAAAGGCTACACCTTC. V gene TRBV4-3 combines with J gene TRBJ1-2; 9 bases are a match to TRBD1. Germline V CDR1 and CDR2: LGHNA, YSLEER. V was clipped by 1 base and J by 8 bases; unmatched bases: 8. There are 15 residues in the CDR3.

The chain has TRBV18 and TRBJ1-2; D is possibly TRBD1 (5 bases). V lost 3 bases to trimming and J lost 1 base, with 18 bases between them. The CDR3 is made up of 17 amino acids. The germline V gene encodes CDR1 KGHSH and CDR2 LQKENI. CDR3 DNA sequence: TGTGCCAGCTCACCTCTAGTCGACAGCGAGAATAACTATGGCTACACCTTC. This sequence encodes CASSPLVDSENNYGYTF.

Only one count was recorded for this clone. V is TRBV7-9 and J is TRBJ2-2, with 9 bases aligning to TRBD1. The CDR3 loop spans 15 amino acids. CDR1 and CDR2 (germline): SEHNR, FQNEAQ (reference sequence). The J segment lost 7 bases and the V segment lost 5 bases, leaving 8 bases of the junction unmatched. DNA for the CDR3: TGTGCCAGCAGCATCGCCGGGACAGGGATCGGGGAGCTGTTTTTT. Translated, it gives CASSIAGTGIGELFF.

In its sample, this clone was seen once. This rearrangement joins TRBV30 to TRBJ2-1; 12 positions match TRBD2. CDR1 and CDR2 from the germline V gene are GTSNPN and SVGIG (reference sequence). This CDR3 is built from 14 residues. After removal of 2 bases from V and 6 bases from J, the junction contained 2 bases not matched to a gene. CDR3 sequence reads: CAWSLAGGSNEQFF. DNA of the CDR3: TGTGCCTGGAGTCTAGCGGGAGGGTCCAATGAGCAGTTCTTC.

About this clone: This specimen includes other DNA sequences encoding the same CDR3. This rearrangement joins TRBV19 to TRBJ1-5, with unresolved D. This CDR3 is 14 amino acids long. V lost 2 bases to trimming and J lost 2 bases, with 7 bases between them. Germline lookup yields CDR1 LNHDA and CDR2 SQIVND (reference sequence). The CDR3 is CASSISGGNQPQHF. Written as DNA, the CDR3 is TGTGCCAGTAGTATAAGCGGGGGCAATCAGCCCCAGCATTTT.